This TCR beta chain was recorded in a study of T cells in Graves' hyperthyroidism and ophthalmopathy. Amplification yielded TCR beta CDR3 regions, with RNA transcripts as the source. During a first-round RT-PCR of the TCR CDR3, the HTBI primer set was used. TCRdb itself ran the multiplex PCR reads through MiXCR, one entry per CDR3 protein. The sample includes about 640,000 distinct CDR3 sequences, roughly 20% of them seen just once. CDR3 length equals 15 residues. The germline gives CDR1 SQVTM, CDR2 ANQGSEA. The V end was cut by 4 bases, the J end by 3 bases, with 17 bases between. This TCR came from a man aged 25-45 years with Graves' ophthalmopathy. Sequenced material: blood. The V gene is TRBV29-1, the J gene TRBJ2-3, with D maybe TRBD2 (5 bases). CDR3 in amino acids: CSVARPPRGTDTQYF. DNA for the CDR3: TGCAGCGTTGCTCGGCCGCCCCGGGGAACAGATACGCAGTATTTT.